This is a list of T cell receptor beta chains from one sample in a study of cytomegalovirus exposure and HLA in healthy donors. TCRdb's copy holds only in-frame clones and misses some; the assay was immunoSEQ multiplex PCR. Of about 130,000 clones listed, roughly four fifths are singletons. Specimen: PBMCs. The receptor set was obtained from a man in his thirties or forties in good health and CMV-seronegative. The CDR3 runs from the conserved cysteine through the conserved F or W. D genes are given only for firm matches. Only some rows state a clone size, as once, few, many or a class for expanded clones.

TRBJ1-3	TRBV5-1	NA	15	once	TGCGCCAGCAGCTTGGGTACCAGCTCTGGAAACACCATATATTTT	CASSLGTSSGNTIYF
TRBJ1-5	TRBV28	NA	14	NA	TGTGCCAGCAGTACTGGACAGAGCTATCAGCCCCAGCATTTT	CASSTGQSYQPQHF
TRBJ1-2	TRBV18	NA	14	NA	TGTGCCAGCTCACCACGGGACCGGGAGGGTGGCTACACCTTC	CASSPRDREGGYTF
TRBJ2-3	TRBV19	NA	15	NA	TGTGCCAGTAGTATAACCCACGGGAACACAGATACGCAGTATTTT	CASSITHGNTDTQYF
TRBJ1-1	TRBV5-1	NA	15	NA	TGCGCCAGCAGCTTGGAAGCCTTCTGGAACACTGAAGCTTTCTTT	CASSLEAFWNTEAFF
TRBJ2-5	TRBV7-2	TRBD2	16	NA	TGTGCCAGCAGAACCCCGGGACTAGCGGCTATAGAGACCCAGTACTTC	CASRTPGLAAIETQYF
TRBJ1-6	TRBV30	TRBD1	19	NA	TGTGCCTGTAAGAAACTGGGACAGCGATATAGCTCCTATAATTCACCCCTCCACTTT	CACKKLGQRYSSYNSPLHF
TRBJ2-7	TRBV6-5	NA	11	few	TGTGCCAGCAGTAAACACTACGAGCAGTACTTC	CASSKHYEQYF
TRBJ2-7	TRBV5-1	TRBD1	17	once	TGCGCCAGCAGCCATGGGGCTTCGGGACAGGGGGCGAACGAGCAGTACTTC	CASSHGASGQGANEQYF
TRBJ2-5	TRBV27	NA	12	NA	TGTGCCAGCAGATCACAGGGAGAGACCCAGTACTTC	CASRSQGETQYF
TRBJ2-5	TRBV10-3	TRBD1	13	NA	TGTGCCATCACTGAGGACAGGGGCGAGACCCAGTACTTC	CAITEDRGETQYF
TRBJ1-6	TRBV7-2	NA	14	NA	TGTGCCAGCCGGTCGCCGGGGGGAGGATCACCCCTCCACTTT	CASRSPGGGSPLHF
TRBJ2-1	TRBV7-9	TRBD1	16	NA	TGTGCCAGCAGCTTGGGTGGGGACAGGGGGAAGTATGAGCAGTTCTTC	CASSLGGDRGKYEQFF
TRBJ2-5	TRBV7-9	TRBD1	15	NA	TGTGCCAGCAGCTTACACGGACAGGGAGGAGAGACCCAGTACTTC	CASSLHGQGGETQYF
TRBJ2-7	TRBV9	TRBD2	15	NA	TGTGCCAGCAGCGTTGGGGCTAGCGGATCCTACGAGCAGTACTTC	CASSVGASGSYEQYF
TRBJ2-7	TRBV9	NA	18	NA	TGTGCCAGCAGCGTAGAGAGCCCTCCGAGCCTTGGCTCCTACGAGCAGTACTTC	CASSVESPPSLGSYEQYF
TRBJ1-1	TRBV4-3	NA	15	NA	TGCGCCAGCAGCGAGGGACTTACCATGAACACTGAAGCTTTCTTT	CASSEGLTMNTEAFF
TRBJ2-1	TRBV6-5	TRBD1	15	NA	TGTGCCAGCCTTCCTTCGACAGGGTACGACAATGAGCAGTTCTTC	CASLPSTGYDNEQFF
TRBJ2-5	TRBV9	TRBD2	15	NA	TGTGCCAGCAGCGAGAGACTAGCGGGAGGAGAGACCCAGTACTTC	CASSERLAGGETQYF
TRBJ2-2	TRBV4-3	NA	14	NA	TGCGCCAGCAGCCACGAGTCCTCTCCAGGGGAGCTGTTTTTT	CASSHESSPGELFF
TRBJ1-5	TRBV28	NA	15	NA	TGTGCCAGCAGTTTCCCCCCGAAGACAAATCAGCCCCAGCATTTT	CASSFPPKTNQPQHF
TRBJ1-1	TRBV28	TRBD1	19	NA	TGTGCCAGCAACCCAATGAAGACAGGGGGCCGCCTCATGAACACTGAAGCTTTCTTT	CASNPMKTGGRLMNTEAFF
TRBJ2-5	TRBV5-1	TRBD1	15	NA	TGCGCCAGCAGCTTGGCAGGGGGACCTCAAGAGACCCAGTACTTC	CASSLAGGPQETQYF
TRBJ2-5	TRBV5-6	TRBD1	13	NA	TGTGCCAGCAGCCTCGGACAGGGGGCGACCCAGTACTTC	CASSLGQGATQYF
TRBJ1-4	TRBV30	TRBD1	15	NA	TGTGCCTGGAATCTACAGGGACAGGGCGGTGAAAAACTGTTTTTT	CAWNLQGQGGEKLFF
TRBJ2-7	TRBV27	NA	16	NA	TGTGCCAGCAGCTTTGTCCCCTTTGGGGCGACCTACGAGCAGTACTTC	CASSFVPFGATYEQYF